The rows below give T cell receptor beta chains drawn from one sample of a study of T cell responses to AZD1222 COVID-19 vaccine. Some clones are missing from TCRdb's copy, which holds only in-frame ones; the method was immunoSEQ multiplex PCR. This table has 120,000 or so clones, around 83% appearing once. The material was peripheral blood, obtained 28 days after the second AZD1222 dose. These receptors were collected from an adult who received the AZD1222 COVID-19 vaccine. CDR3s include the opening cysteine and the closing phenylalanine or tryptophan. Each record gives: CDR3 protein, D gene, V gene, J gene. A D gene is named only where the DNA matches it firmly.

CDR3aa: CASSRQRSQETQYF
d_gene: -
v_gene: TRBV6-5
j_gene: TRBJ2-5

CDR3aa: CASSPASSGGPQETQYF
d_gene: TRBD2
v_gene: TRBV5-5
j_gene: TRBJ2-5

CDR3aa: CASSFSGSLVRVDTQYF
d_gene: TRBD2
v_gene: TRBV28
j_gene: TRBJ2-3

CDR3aa: CASSSWTGGTF
d_gene: TRBD1
v_gene: TRBV6-2/TRBV6-3
j_gene: TRBJ1-2

CDR3aa: CASSARAGTYPEAFF
d_gene: -
v_gene: TRBV5-1
j_gene: TRBJ1-1

CDR3aa: CASSQERDEGTEAFF
d_gene: -
v_gene: TRBV4-1
j_gene: TRBJ1-1

CDR3aa: CASRHTDNQPQHF
d_gene: -
v_gene: TRBV7-9
j_gene: TRBJ1-5

CDR3aa: CASSQGLAGVSEQYF
d_gene: TRBD2
v_gene: TRBV4-1
j_gene: TRBJ2-7

CDR3aa: CASSYGESYEQYF
d_gene: -
v_gene: TRBV6-5
j_gene: TRBJ2-7

CDR3aa: CASSRPSTDTQYF
d_gene: -
v_gene: TRBV18
j_gene: TRBJ2-3

CDR3aa: CASSLWGNEKLFF
d_gene: -
v_gene: TRBV12-3/TRBV12-4
j_gene: TRBJ1-4

CDR3aa: CASGTLMALGVRITEAFF
d_gene: -
v_gene: TRBV7-9
j_gene: TRBJ1-1

CDR3aa: CASSIGAGYTF
d_gene: -
v_gene: TRBV19
j_gene: TRBJ1-2

CDR3aa: CASSRPVVLRTGGFYEQYF
d_gene: TRBD1
v_gene: TRBV6-2/TRBV6-3
j_gene: TRBJ2-7

CDR3aa: CASSQGAEAFF
d_gene: -
v_gene: TRBV14
j_gene: TRBJ1-1

CDR3aa: CASSARGQGAYEQYF
d_gene: TRBD1
v_gene: TRBV9
j_gene: TRBJ2-7

CDR3aa: CASSQTWLGGEGADYGYTF
d_gene: TRBD1
v_gene: TRBV13
j_gene: TRBJ1-2

CDR3aa: CASSSLYEQYF
d_gene: -
v_gene: TRBV3-1/TRBV3-2
j_gene: TRBJ2-7

CDR3aa: CASSEVPKVGKLFF
d_gene: -
v_gene: TRBV6-1
j_gene: TRBJ1-4

CDR3aa: CASSYSNSGTGNYTF
d_gene: TRBD1
v_gene: TRBV6-6
j_gene: TRBJ1-2

CDR3aa: CASSRDRDNYGYTF
d_gene: TRBD1
v_gene: TRBV6-5
j_gene: TRBJ1-2

CDR3aa: CASSSTGVEGETQYF
d_gene: TRBD1
v_gene: TRBV7-3
j_gene: TRBJ2-5

CDR3aa: CASRTGQGVYEQYF
d_gene: TRBD1
v_gene: TRBV6-5
j_gene: TRBJ2-7

CDR3aa: CANRDSYNEQFF
d_gene: TRBD1
v_gene: TRBV10-3
j_gene: TRBJ2-1

CDR3aa: CATRDWGGNEQFF
d_gene: -
v_gene: TRBV19
j_gene: TRBJ2-1

CDR3aa: CASSEAGGYAQETQYF
d_gene: -
v_gene: TRBV25-1
j_gene: TRBJ2-5

CDR3aa: CASSQDNTGGARAFF
d_gene: TRBD1
v_gene: TRBV3-1/TRBV3-2
j_gene: TRBJ1-1

CDR3aa: CASSQDLVAGGPTHF
d_gene: TRBD2
v_gene: TRBV3-1/TRBV3-2
j_gene: TRBJ2-7

CDR3aa: CASAPDGSYEQYF
d_gene: -
v_gene: TRBV9
j_gene: TRBJ2-7